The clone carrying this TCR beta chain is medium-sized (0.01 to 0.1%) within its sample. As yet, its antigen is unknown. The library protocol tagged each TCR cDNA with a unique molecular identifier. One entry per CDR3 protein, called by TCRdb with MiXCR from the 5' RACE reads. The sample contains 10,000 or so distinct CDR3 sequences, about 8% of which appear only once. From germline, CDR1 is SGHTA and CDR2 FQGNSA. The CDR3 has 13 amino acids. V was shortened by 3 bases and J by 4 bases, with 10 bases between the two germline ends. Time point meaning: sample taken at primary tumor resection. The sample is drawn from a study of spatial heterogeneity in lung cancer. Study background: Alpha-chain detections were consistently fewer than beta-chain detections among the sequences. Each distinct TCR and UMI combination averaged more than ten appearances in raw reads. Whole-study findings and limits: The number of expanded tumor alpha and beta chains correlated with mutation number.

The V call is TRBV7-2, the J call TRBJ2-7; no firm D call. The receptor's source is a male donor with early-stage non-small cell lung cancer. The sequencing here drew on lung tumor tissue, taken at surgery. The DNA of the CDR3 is TGTGCCAGCAGCTTGTCTGCCCATTACGAGCAGTACTTC. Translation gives CASSLSAHYEQYF. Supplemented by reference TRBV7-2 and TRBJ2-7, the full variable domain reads GAGVSQSPSNKVTEKGKDVELRCDPISGHTALYWYRQSLGQGLEFLIYFQGNSAPDKSGLPSDRFSAERTGGSVSTLTIQRTQQEDSAVYLCASSLSAHYEQYFGPGTRLTVT.